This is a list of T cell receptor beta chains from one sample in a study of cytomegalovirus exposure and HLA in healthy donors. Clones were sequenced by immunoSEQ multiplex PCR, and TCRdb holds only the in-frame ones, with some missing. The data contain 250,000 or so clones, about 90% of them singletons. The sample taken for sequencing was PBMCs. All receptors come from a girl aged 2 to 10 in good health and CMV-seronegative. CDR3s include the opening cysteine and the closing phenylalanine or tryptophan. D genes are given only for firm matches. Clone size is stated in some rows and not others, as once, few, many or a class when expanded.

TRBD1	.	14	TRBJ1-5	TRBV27	TGTGCCAGCAGTCCTAGACAGGGGGATCAGCCCCAGCATTTT	CASSPRQGDQPQHF
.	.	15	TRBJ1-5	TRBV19	TGTGCCAGTAACTTCGGGATCCATAGCAATCAGCCCCAGCATTTT	CASNFGIHSNQPQHF
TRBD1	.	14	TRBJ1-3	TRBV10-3	TGTGCCATCGGACAGGGGGCTTCTGGAAACACCATATATTTT	CAIGQGASGNTIYF
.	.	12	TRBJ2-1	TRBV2	TGTGCCAGCATGCTACTAGCAATCGAGCAGTTCTTC	CASMLLAIEQFF
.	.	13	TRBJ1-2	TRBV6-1	TGTGCCAGCAGTTTCGGGGGTGACTATGGCTACACCTTC	CASSFGGDYGYTF
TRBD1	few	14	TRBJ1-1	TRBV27	TGTGCCAGCAGTCGGGGACAGGGATTGACTGAAGCTTTCTTT	CASSRGQGLTEAFF
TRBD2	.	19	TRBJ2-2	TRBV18	TGTGCCAGCTCACCACTCGGACTAGCGGGATATTCGAACACCGGGGAGCTGTTTTTT	CASSPLGLAGYSNTGELFF
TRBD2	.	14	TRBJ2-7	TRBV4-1	TGCGCCAGCAGCCAAGTGACTAGCGGATACGAGCAGTACTTC	CASSQVTSGYEQYF
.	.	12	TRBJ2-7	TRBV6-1	TGTGCCAGCAGTGAGGAGGGCTACGAGCAGTACTTC	CASSEEGYEQYF
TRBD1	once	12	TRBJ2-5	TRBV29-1	TGCAGCGGGAACAGGGGACGAGAGACCCAGTACTTC	CSGNRGRETQYF
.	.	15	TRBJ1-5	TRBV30	TGTGCCTGGAGTGTCGGGGGGACGGTCTATCAGCCCCAGCATTTT	CAWSVGGTVYQPQHF
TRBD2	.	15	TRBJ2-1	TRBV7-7	TGTGCCAGCAGCCCCGGGACTAGCGGCTACAATGAGCAGTTCTTC	CASSPGTSGYNEQFF
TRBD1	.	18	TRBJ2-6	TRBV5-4	TGTGCCAGCAGCTCCTCCGGGACAGGGGTTTCAGGGGCCAACGTCCTGACTTTC	CASSSSGTGVSGANVLTF
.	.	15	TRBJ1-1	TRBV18	TGTGCCAGCTCACCGAAACAGGGAGTGAACACTGAAGCTTTCTTT	CASSPKQGVNTEAFF
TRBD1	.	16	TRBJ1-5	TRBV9	TGTGCCAGCAGCGCTCAAACAGGGGTGGTCAATCAGCCCCAGCATTTT	CASSAQTGVVNQPQHF
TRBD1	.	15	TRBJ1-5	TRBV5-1	TGCGCCAGCAGCCCCGGACAGGGGGGTAATGAGCCCCAGCATTTT	CASSPGQGGNEPQHF
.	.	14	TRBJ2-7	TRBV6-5	TGTGCCAGCCGCCCCGGGACTCGGCCCTACGAGCAGTACTTC	CASRPGTRPYEQYF
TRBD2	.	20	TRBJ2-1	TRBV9	TGTGCCAGCAGCGTAGCTGTCGGGACTAGCGTATTCAGCTCCTACAATGAGCAGTTCTTC	CASSVAVGTSVFSSYNEQFF
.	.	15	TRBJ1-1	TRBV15	TGTGCCACCAGCAGAGATTTGGCCAAGAACACTGAAGCTTTCTTT	CATSRDLAKNTEAFF
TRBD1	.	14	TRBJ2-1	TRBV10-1	TGCGCCAGCAGTCCGGGACAGGGAAGGAATGAGCAGTTCTTC	CASSPGQGRNEQFF
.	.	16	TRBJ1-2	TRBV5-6	TGTGCCAGCAGCTTTGGTACAGGGACTACTAACTATGGCTACACCTTC	CASSFGTGTTNYGYTF
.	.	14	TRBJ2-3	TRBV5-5	TGTGCCAGCAGCTTGTATCCCAGCACAGATACGCAGTATTTT	CASSLYPSTDTQYF
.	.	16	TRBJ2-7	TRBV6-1	TGTGCCAGCAGTGAAGGAGGGGGGGGATACTCCTACGAGCAGTACTTC	CASSEGGGGYSYEQYF
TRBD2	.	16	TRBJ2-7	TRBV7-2	TGTGCCAGCAGCTCCCTGTTGGCTAGCGGCACCTACGAGCAGTACTTC	CASSSLLASGTYEQYF
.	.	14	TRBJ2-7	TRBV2	TGTGCCAGTATCGAAGGGGGTAGTGGTTACGAGCAGTACTTC	CASIEGGSGYEQYF
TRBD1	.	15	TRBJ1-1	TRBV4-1	TGCGCCAGCAGCCCGGGACAGGGCTTAATCACTGAAGCTTTCTTT	CASSPGQGLITEAFF
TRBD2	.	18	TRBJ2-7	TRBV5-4	TGTGCCAGCAGCCTGGGACTAGCTGTTGATGAAAGCTCCTACGAGCAGTACTTC	CASSLGLAVDESSYEQYF
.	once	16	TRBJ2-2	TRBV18	TGTGCCAGCTCACCAATGGGACTCCCGAACACCGGGGAGCTGTTTTTT	CASSPMGLPNTGELFF
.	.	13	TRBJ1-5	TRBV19	TGTGCCAGTAGTAAAGGAGGCAATCAGCCCCAGCATTTT	CASSKGGNQPQHF
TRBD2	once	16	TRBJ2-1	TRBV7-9	TGTGCCAGCCACGGGGTGGCTAGCGGGGCGTACAATGAGCAGTTCTTC	CASHGVASGAYNEQFF
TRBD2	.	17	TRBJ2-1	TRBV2	TGTGCCAGCAACCCTACTAGCGGGAGGAGCTCCTACAATGAGCAGTTCTTC	CASNPTSGRSSYNEQFF
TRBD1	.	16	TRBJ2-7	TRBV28	TGTGCCAGCAGTTTATTGGAAAGGGGGCGTGGATACGAGCAGTACTTC	CASSLLERGRGYEQYF
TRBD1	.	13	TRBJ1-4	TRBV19	TGTGCCAGTAGTAGACAGGGGTATGAAAAACTGTTTTTT	CASSRQGYEKLFF
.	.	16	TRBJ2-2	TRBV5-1	TGCGCCAGCAGCTTCGACAGTCTCTCTAACACCGGGGAGCTGTTTTTT	CASSFDSLSNTGELFF
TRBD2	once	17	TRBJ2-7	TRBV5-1	TGCGCCAGCAGCTTGACGAGGACTAGCGGGAGAGCCTACGAGCAGTACTTC	CASSLTRTSGRAYEQYF
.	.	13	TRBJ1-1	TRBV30	TGTGCCTGGAGGCGGCAGGGTTCGGCTGAAGCTTTCTTT	CAWRRQGSAEAFF
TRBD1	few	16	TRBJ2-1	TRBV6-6	TGTGCCAGCAGTTACGGGACAGGGTTAATCTACAATGAGCAGTTCTTC	CASSYGTGLIYNEQFF
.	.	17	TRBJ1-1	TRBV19	TGTGCCAGTAGTTGGTTGGAGAAGGACAAGGAACCTCCTCGAGCTTTCTTT	CASSWLEKDKEPPRAFF
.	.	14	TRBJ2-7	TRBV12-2	TGTGCAAGTCGCCCGGGACAGCTTCACTACGAGCAGTACTTC	CASRPGQLHYEQYF
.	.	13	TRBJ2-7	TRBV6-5	TGTGCCAGCACTCCCACGAGGGGGGGGGAGCAGTACTTC	CASTPTRGGEQYF
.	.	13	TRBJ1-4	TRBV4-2	TGTGCCAGCAGCCCCGGACATAATGAAAAACTGTTTTTT	CASSPGHNEKLFF
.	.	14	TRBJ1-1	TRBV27	TGTGCCAGCAGTTGGGAGGGAATCGGGACTGAAGCTTTCTTT	CASSWEGIGTEAFF
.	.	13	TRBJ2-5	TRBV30	TGTGCCTGGAGTGAGGGGGTTGAGGAGACCCAGTACTTC	CAWSEGVEETQYF
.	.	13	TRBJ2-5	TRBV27	TGTGCCAGCAGTTTATTAGCCGGACTATCCCAGTACTTC	CASSLLAGLSQYF
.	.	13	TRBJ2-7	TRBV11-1	TGTGCCAGCAGCTCGGAAACAGGCTACGAGCAGTACTTC	CASSSETGYEQYF
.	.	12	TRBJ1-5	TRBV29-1	TGCAGCGTTGGCCACCCCAACGGGCCCCAGCATTTT	CSVGHPNGPQHF